A single TCR beta chain is shown here with its context. This sample was taken from a study of blood T cell repertoires in COVID-19. Study-wide context: Donors in the United States, Italy and Spain gave samples during acute or convalescent COVID-19. Sample material is recorded as cDNA or gDNA derived from T cells, B-cell-depleted T cells, or PBMCs.

Germline loops: CDR1 ENHRY, CDR2 SYGVKD. This CDR3 is 13 amino acids long. Unmatched junction bases numbered 0, after V lost 4 bases and J lost 4 bases. As originally analysed: How many nucleated cells were present was estimated from reference gene primer amplification. TCRdb's table, derived via immunoSEQ multiplex PCR, lists solely in-frame clones and lacks some. From that table come the V and J calls and clone size; the DNA was used to work out D and trimming. Here the sample spans 100,000 to 150,000 clones, roughly 72% being singletons. The chain combines TRBV10-3 with TRBJ2-3; 9 nucleotides align to TRBD1. The receptor was derived from a man aged 55 to 70 with acute or convalescent COVID-19. Sequencing used peripheral blood. The CDR3 coding sequence is TGTGCCATCAGTGGACAGGGGGCAGATACGCAGTATTTT. It specifies CAISGQGADTQYF.